Listed below are T cell receptor beta chains from one sample, sequenced in a study of beta chain features in type 1 diabetes. Assay used: immunoSEQ multiplex PCR; TCRdb lists only in-frame clones, some missing. Among 680,000 or so clones listed, around 15% were seen once. The sequencing input was naive CD4+ T cells from blood. Source of these receptors: a man between 18 and 35 years old with type 1 diabetes. The CDR3 runs from the conserved cysteine through the conserved F or W. A D gene is named only where the DNA matches it firmly. Clone size is given for some rows only: seen once, a few or many times, or a class if the clone is expanded.

D	size	V	J	DNA	CDR3
.	.	TRBV10-3	TRBJ2-1	TGTGCCATCAGTGGTGAGGAGACGGACAATGAGCAGTTCTTC	CAISGEETDNEQFF
.	.	TRBV7-9	TRBJ2-5	TGTGCCAGCAGCTCCCTCTCCCGGTTGTTGGAGACCCAGTACTTC	CASSSLSRLLETQYF
.	.	TRBV18	TRBJ1-5	TGTGCCAGCTCACCATTAGCCGGGAGCAATCAGCCCCAGCATTTT	CASSPLAGSNQPQHF
.	.	TRBV13	TRBJ1-4	TGTGCCAGCAGCCTGGGACCGGCGAATGAAAAACTGTTTTTT	CASSLGPANEKLFF
TRBD2	few	TRBV30	TRBJ2-7	TGTGCCTGGAGACTAGCGGGGACCTTCTACGAGCAGTACTTC	CAWRLAGTFYEQYF
TRBD2	.	TRBV30	TRBJ2-3	TGTGCCTGGAGTGTAGGGCTAGCGGGGGAAACGCAGTATTTT	CAWSVGLAGETQYF
.	.	TRBV6-5	TRBJ2-5	TGTGCCAGCAGTTACTACGGGGGACGAGAGACCCAGTACTTC	CASSYYGGRETQYF
TRBD2	.	TRBV6-5	TRBJ2-4	TGTGCCAGCAGGCGGACTAGGACGGTGGGAAACATTCAGTACTTC	CASRRTRTVGNIQYF
TRBD2	.	TRBV6-5	TRBJ2-7	TGTGCCAGCAGTTCCCCGGGACTAGGAAGCGAGCAGTACTTC	CASSSPGLGSEQYF
.	few	TRBV5-4	TRBJ2-3	TGTGCCAGCAGCTTGGGAACTAGCACAGATACGCAGTATTTT	CASSLGTSTDTQYF
.	.	TRBV6-1	TRBJ1-1	TGTGCCAGCAGTGAAGTTAATTGGCAGAAAGCTTTCTTT	CASSEVNWQKAFF
.	few	TRBV19	TRBJ1-6	TGTGCCAGTACCTGGAATCGTGATTCACCCCTCCACTTT	CASTWNRDSPLHF
.	.	TRBV6-5	TRBJ1-1	TGTGCCAGCAGTTACCCAGTGGGTACGCTGAACACTGAAGCTTTCTTT	CASSYPVGTLNTEAFF
.	.	TRBV5-6	TRBJ2-2	TGTGCCAGCAGCTTGGGCGGGGTGAACACCGGGGAGCTGTTTTTT	CASSLGGVNTGELFF
TRBD1	.	TRBV7-2	TRBJ1-2	TGTGCCAGCAGCTCGGGACAGGGGCACTATGGCTACACCTTC	CASSSGQGHYGYTF
.	few	TRBV7-9	TRBJ2-5	TGTGCCGGAACCGGGACACGCGTTCAAGAGACCCAGTACTTC	CAGTGTRVQETQYF
.	.	TRBV7-9	TRBJ1-4	TGTGCCAGCAGCTCGGACAGCGCTCCTAATGAAAAACTGTTTTTT	CASSSDSAPNEKLFF
.	few	TRBV7-9	TRBJ1-1	TGTGCCAGCAGCTTACTGGGTTCCACTGAAGCTTTCTTT	CASSLLGSTEAFF
.	few	TRBV5-6	TRBJ1-6	TGTGCCAGCAGCGTCGACAGTGTTAATTCACCCCTCCACTTT	CASSVDSVNSPLHF
.	.	TRBV5-1	TRBJ2-1	TGCGCCAGCAGCTTGGCCGGGGCAGGGGTCAGGGATGAGCAGTTCTTC	CASSLAGAGVRDEQFF
.	.	TRBV6-5	TRBJ2-2	TGTGCCAGCAGTTATGAGAGGGTCACCGGGGAGCTGTTTTTT	CASSYERVTGELFF
.	few	TRBV5-1	TRBJ2-5	TGCGCCAGCAGCTTGACTGCGCAAGAGACCCAGTACTTC	CASSLTAQETQYF
.	.	TRBV25-1	TRBJ2-6	TGTGCCAGCGGAGGGGTTGGGGCCAACGTCCTGACTTTC	CASGGVGANVLTF
.	few	TRBV18	TRBJ1-2	TGTGCCAGCTCACCCCCATCAACCGGGGCCCGAGGCTCTGGCTACACCTTC	CASSPPSTGARGSGYTF
TRBD1	few	TRBV29-1	TRBJ1-2	TGCAGCGTTGGTCCTGGACAGGGAACCCCTAACTATGGCTACACCTTC	CSVGPGQGTPNYGYTF
.	few	TRBV30	TRBJ1-2	TGTGCCTGGAGTGCCTGGGACGGTGACTATGGCTACACCTTC	CAWSAWDGDYGYTF
.	few	TRBV28	TRBJ2-7	TGTGCCAGCAGTTTAAGCGGGCTGAGGTACGAGCAGTACTTC	CASSLSGLRYEQYF
TRBD1	few	TRBV7-9	TRBJ1-2	TGTGCCAGCACCCCCCGGGTGACAGGGAACTATGGCTACACCTTC	CASTPRVTGNYGYTF
TRBD1	.	TRBV6-5	TRBJ1-1	TGTGCCAGCGTCTCGACAGGGAGGGACAGGTTCTTT	CASVSTGRDRFF
TRBD1	few	TRBV30	TRBJ1-3	TGTGCCTGGACAGGGGGCGGAAACACCATATATTTT	CAWTGGGNTIYF